Each of the 32 T cell receptor beta chains below was sequenced from the same sample in a study of early T cells in non-severe SARS-CoV-2 infection. TCRdb analysed the 5' RACE reads with MiXCR anew, one entry per CDR3 protein. The sample lists about 77,000 distinct CDR3 sequences; 8.5% to 10% were seen once. The specimen sequenced was whole blood. These receptors were obtained from an adult who was a healthcare worker with PCR-confirmed SARS-CoV-2 infection or an uninfected control (not recorded which).

This clonotype was recorded at least ten times. This sequence joins TRBV30 and TRBJ2-1, with D unresolved. The CDR3 is 14 residues long. Germline-derived CDR1 and CDR2 are GTSNPN and SVGIG (reference sequence). Deletions cut 5 bases from V and 4 bases from J, with 15 bases between. Written as DNA, the CDR3 is TGTGCCTGGGCCCGACGGGCGCGTTACAATGAGCAGTTCTTC. Translated: CAWARRARYNEQFF.

The rearrangement links TRBV9 to TRBJ2-5, with D hard to call. V dropped 0 bases and J dropped 2 bases, with 14 bases sitting between them. Germline V gene lookup returns CDR1 SGDLS and CDR2 YYNGEE. The CDR3 length is 16 residues. The DNA for the CDR3 is TGTGCCAGCAGCGTAGCGAGTTTGGGCCCACAAGAGACCCAGTACTTC. Protein sequence: CASSVASLGPQETQYF.

The CDR3 loop is CASSGGGSYNEQFF. Written as DNA, the CDR3 is TGCGCCAGCAGTGGAGGGGGCTCCTACAATGAGCAGTTCTTC. This rearrangement joins TRBV10-1 to TRBJ2-1; perhaps TRBD1 as D (6 bases). V was cut by 4 bases and J by 0 bases, with 7 bases left in between. The CDR3 runs 14 residues. In germline, CDR1 is WNHNN, CDR2 SYGVQD (reference sequence).

The chain couples TRBV18 to TRBJ2-7; possible D gene TRBD2, 6 bases. Germline CDR1 KGHSH, CDR2 LQKENI. V dropped 6 bases and J dropped 6 bases, with 9 bases sitting between them. CDR3 length equals 11 residues. The CDR3 DNA sequence: TGTGCCAGCTCCCCCGGGGGCGAGCAGTACTTC. Translated: CASSPGGEQYF.

This clonotype has a count of ten or more. V is TRBV12-3 or TRBV12-4 and J is TRBJ2-1, with D perhaps TRBD2 (6 bases). This CDR3 contains 13 residues. Trimming removed 3 bases from V and 4 bases from J, with 7 bases in between. The CDR3 DNA follows: TGTGCCAGCAGTTTGGGGGGATACAATGAGCAGTTCTTC. This gives the protein CASSLGGYNEQFF.

With regard to this clonotype: A much larger clone differs by one base, so this may be a read error. J is TRBJ2-7 and V is TRBV10-3; D gene uncertain. The CDR3 is made up of 12 amino acids. Germline-derived CDR1 and CDR2 are ENHRY and SYGVKD. As DNA, the CDR3 is TGTGCCATCAGTGCCGGGTCTTACGAGCAGAACTTC. Its translation is CAISAGSYEQNF.

Many counts were recorded for this clonotype. The chain combines TRBV5-1 with TRBJ2-3; D might be TRBD1 or TRBD2, each matching 5 bases. Looked up from germline, CDR1 is SGHRS and CDR2 is YFSETQ. The CDR3 is made up of 16 amino acids. With 2 bases removed from V and 0 bases from J, the gap between germline ends came to 13 bases. Here the CDR3 DNA reads TGCGCCAGCAGCTTCTGGGGGAGAAGTAGCACAGATACGCAGTATTTT. Residues: CASSFWGRSSTDTQYF. The whole variable domain, filled in from reference TRBV5-1 and TRBJ2-3, reads KAGVTQTPRYLIKTRGQQVTLSCSPISGHRSVSWYQQTPGQGLQFLFEYFSETQRNKGNFPGRFSGRQFSNSRSEMNVSTLELGDSALYLCASSFWGRSSTDTQYFGPGTRLTVL.

The chain is built from TRBV28 and TRBJ2-1, with a tentative D call TRBD2 (5 bases). The CDR3 extends over 16 amino acids. The V gene's germline CDR1 is MDHEN and CDR2 SYDVKM. Trimming removed 4 bases from V and 6 bases from J, with 19 bases in between. In DNA form, the CDR3 reads TGTGCCAGCAGTTCCCTGGACTTTGCGCTTGTCAATGAGCAGTTCTTC. Translating it yields CASSSLDFALVNEQFF.

This clonotype turned up a few times. V gene TRBV20-1 combines with J gene TRBJ2-7; D remains unclear. V lost 3 bases and J 3 bases, leaving 12 bases between the germline ends. The germline CDR1 and CDR2 sequences are DFQATT and SNEGSKA (reference sequence). This CDR3 is built from 13 residues. The CDR3 region has the DNA TGCAGTGCTAGGGGAAGCCACCTCTACGAGCAGTACTTC. The encoded protein is CSARGSHLYEQYF.

This clonotype was detected once. This may arise from a read error, as a much more abundant clone is one base away. V gene TRBV13 combines with J gene TRBJ2-7; the D call may be TRBD1 or TRBD2 (5 bases each). This CDR3 spans 18 amino acids. Germline CDR1 PRHDT, CDR2 FYEKMQ (reference sequence). The chain's CDR3 is CASSFSNAYGTVSYGQYF. CDR3 coding DNA: TGTGCCAGCAGCTTCTCTAACGCTTACGGGACCGTTTCCTACGGGCAGTACTTC. Supplemented by reference TRBV13 and TRBJ2-7, the full variable domain reads AAGVIQSPRHLIKEKRETATLKCYPIPRHDTVYWYQQGPGQDPQFLISFYEKMQSDKGSIPDRFSAQQFSDYHSELNMSSLELGDSALYFCASSFSNAYGTVSYGQYFGPGTRLTVT.

In this sample, this clonotype turned up many times. The chain carries TRBV12-3 or TRBV12-4 and TRBJ2-3; tentative D call: TRBD2 (6 bases). This CDR3 comprises 17 residues. Trimming removed 2 bases at V and 4 bases at J, with 19 bases between. The CDR3 here is CASSLRAGRLSSDTQYF. CDR3 DNA sequence: TGTGCCAGCAGTTTAAGGGCGGGACGGCTCTCCTCAGATACGCAGTATTTT.

In its sample, this clonotype was seen many times. Written as DNA, the CDR3 is TGTGCCAGCCAACTAGGGCAGGGTCTCCCCAATCAGCCCCAGCATTTT. The encoded protein is CASQLGQGLPNQPQHF. The chain recombines TRBV6-6 with TRBJ1-5; a weak D match, TRBD1 (5 bases). The germline V and J ends were trimmed by 8 bases and 3 bases, with 20 bases remaining between them. The germline V gene encodes CDR1 MNHNY and CDR2 SVGAGI (reference sequence). This CDR3 is 16 amino acids long.

This clonotype was observed at least ten times. The rearrangement uses TRBV11-2 and TRBJ2-3, with 10 bases that match TRBD2. Germline CDR1 and CDR2: SGHAT and FQNNGV. The CDR3 has 16 residues. V lost 6 bases to trimming and J lost 10 bases; unmatched junction nucleotides: 16. The CDR3 loop reads CASREPGLARARAQYF. The CDR3 region has the DNA TGTGCCAGCAGGGAACCGGGACTAGCGAGGGCAAGAGCGCAGTATTTT.

The CDR3 sequence: CSGRDEAFF. The CDR3 bases are TGCAGCGGCCGCGATGAAGCTTTCTTT. V gene TRBV29-1 combines with J gene TRBJ1-1; no firm D call. Germline lookup yields CDR1 SQVTM and CDR2 ANQGSEA. Trimming left V 7 bases short and J 7 bases short, with 7 bases between. The CDR3 covers 9 residues.

This chain joins TRBV10-1 and TRBJ1-6; unclear D gene. This CDR3 is built from 14 residues. The V gene's germline CDR1 is WNHNN and CDR2 SYGVQD (reference sequence). Trimming took 3 bases from V and 9 from J, leaving 12 bases between them. The CDR3 DNA follows: TGCGCCAGCAGTGACGGCTCTCTGCGTTCACCCCTCCACTTT. Its protein is CASSDGSLRSPLHF.

This sequence joins TRBV27 and TRBJ2-3; D is unclear. Germline CDR1 MNHEY, CDR2 SMNVEV (reference sequence). The CDR3 consists of 14 residues. The V end lost 6 bases, the J end lost 1 base, and 11 bases lay between the germline ends. The CDR3 DNA is TGTGCCAGCAGCCCCGCCACGGGCACAGATACGCAGTATTTT. Translating it yields CASSPATGTDTQYF.

The chain recombines TRBV28 with TRBJ2-7, with 7 bases matching TRBD2. Germline CDR1 reads MDHEN; CDR2 reads SYDVKM. V shed 2 bases and J 6 bases; nucleotides not matched to a gene: 4. The CDR3 covers 13 residues. The CDR3, as DNA: TGTGCCAGCAGTTTACTGGGCGGGAGCGAGCAGTACTTC. Protein product: CASSLLGGSEQYF.

This clonotype has ten or more counts. The V gene is TRBV28, the J gene TRBJ2-5; possibly TRBD2 for D (5 bases). Germline assignment: CDR1 MDHEN and CDR2 SYDVKM. V lost 4 bases and J lost 0, with 12 bases in between. CDR3 length equals 15 residues. The CDR3 coding sequence is TGTGCCAGCAGTTCTACAGCGGTCCACCAAGAGACCCAGTACTTC. Its translation: CASSSTAVHQETQYF.

This clonotype occurred a few times. The rearrangement joins TRBV6-5 to TRBJ1-2; D may be TRBD1 (5 bases). Between the trimmed V and J ends, which lost 5 bases and 8 bases, there was a span of 21 bases. CDR3 length: 15 amino acids. The germline gives CDR1 MNHEY, CDR2 SVGAGI. This chain's CDR3 is CASSHRDSAISGYTF. In DNA form, the CDR3 reads TGTGCCAGCAGTCACCGGGACTCCGCCATCAGCGGCTACACCTTC.

At least ten counts were recorded for this clonotype. The V call is TRBV12-3 or TRBV12-4, the J call TRBJ2-1; 11 bases match TRBD2. CDR3 length equals 14 residues. Losses at the gene ends were 2 bases for V and 7 bases for J; bases not matched to a gene: 1. This chain's CDR3 is CASSLSSGRNEQFF. The DNA for the CDR3 is TGTGCCAGCAGTTTATCTAGCGGGAGGAATGAGCAGTTCTTC.

The chain recombines TRBV3-1 with TRBJ2-5, with D perhaps matching TRBD2 (5 bases). The CDR3 has 17 amino acids. Germline assignment: CDR1 LGHDT and CDR2 YNNKEL (reference sequence). The germline V and J ends were trimmed by 5 bases and 5 bases, with 24 bases remaining between them. CDR3 in amino acids: CASSSRPRSGARETQYF. CDR3 sequence (DNA): TGTGCCAGCAGCTCCCGTCCGAGGAGCGGAGCACGGGAGACCCAGTACTTC.

This clonotype was observed many times. The CDR3 region is CASRLEGGSLLQFF. The CDR3, as DNA: TGTGCAAGTCGCTTAGAGGGCGGGTCCCTACTGCAGTTCTTC. The chain recombines TRBV12-2 with TRBJ2-1; the table calls TRBD1, which could not be checked here. TRBV12-2 is designated a pseudogene. The CDR3 spans 14 residues.

This clonotype was seen a few times. The rearrangement joins TRBV18 to TRBJ2-5; 8 bases are shared with TRBD1. Germline assignment: CDR1 KGHSH and CDR2 LQKENI. The ends lost 6 bases at V and 1 base at J; junction bases unmatched: 7. The CDR3 runs 15 residues. DNA of the CDR3: TGTGCCAGCTCTAGGGACAGGAGCTTCCAAGAGACCCAGTACTTC. The encoded protein is CASSRDRSFQETQYF.

This clonotype was counted between two and nine times. V gene TRBV12-3 or TRBV12-4 combines with J gene TRBJ2-3; TRBD2 matches 8 bases. This CDR3 region has 15 residues. After removal of 2 bases from V and 2 bases from J, the junction contained 3 bases not matched to a gene. The CDR3 loop reads CASSLRREATDTQYF. The CDR3 nucleotides read TGTGCCAGCAGTTTAAGGCGGGAGGCCACAGATACGCAGTATTTT.

This clonotype was recorded at least ten times. The chain combines TRBV10-1 with TRBJ2-2; 9 bases are shared with TRBD2. The CDR3 has 17 amino acids. After removal of 4 bases from V and 7 bases from J, the junction contained 13 bases not matched to a gene. CDR1 WNHNN and CDR2 SYGVQD come from the germline V gene (reference sequence). CDR3 nucleotides: TGCGCCAGCAGTGGAACGACTAGCGGCCACCCTCGCGGGGAGCTGTTTTTT. Protein sequence: CASSGTTSGHPRGELFF.

The chain links TRBV11-2 to TRBJ2-5; weak D call: TRBD1 (6 bases). The V gene lost 4 bases and the J gene lost 5 bases, with 11 bases spanning the gap. The CDR3 has 13 amino acids. From germline, CDR1 is SGHAT and CDR2 FQNNGV. This CDR3 is CASSSDSQETQYF. The DNA of the CDR3 is TGTGCCAGCAGCTCGGACAGTCAGGAGACCCAGTACTTC.

This clonotype was seen only a few times. The V call is TRBV28, the J call TRBJ2-5, with D possibly matching TRBD2 (5 bases). Germline V gene data show CDR1 as MDHEN and CDR2 as SYDVKM. V was cut by 8 bases and J by 5 bases, with 6 bases left in between. CDR3 length: 10 residues. The CDR3 protein is CASRRETQYF. The CDR3 coding sequence is TGTGCCAGCCGGAGGGAGACCCAGTACTTC.

This clonotype was picked up many times. This rearrangement joins TRBV18 to TRBJ1-5; D uncertain. Per the germline V gene, CDR1 is KGHSH and CDR2 is LQKENI. The CDR3 runs 15 residues. V gave up 2 bases and J gave up 2 bases, with 10 bases separating them. The DNA for the CDR3 is TGTGCCAGCTCACCAGCGGGAAAGGGCAATCAGCCCCAGCATTTT. Its translation: CASSPAGKGNQPQHF.

The gene calls are TRBV7-3 and TRBJ2-1, with a possible D match to TRBD1 (7 bases). The V end was cut by 4 bases, the J end by 7 bases, with 14 bases between. The CDR3 has 14 amino acids. In germline, CDR1 is SGHTA, CDR2 FQGTGA. CDR3 sequence (DNA): TGTGCCAGCAGCTCCCAGGGGGGCGGGAATGAGCAGTTCTTC. It translates to CASSSQGGGNEQFF.

This clonotype was picked up many times. This sequence joins TRBV29-1 and TRBJ2-7, with 9 positions matching TRBD2. Losses at the gene ends were 2 bases for V and 4 bases for J; bases not matched to a gene: 3. The germline gives CDR1 SQVTM, CDR2 ANQGSEA. This CDR3 has 13 residues. Here the CDR3 DNA reads TGCAGCGTTGAAACTAGCGGGCCTTACGAGCAGTACTTC. Amino acids: CSVETSGPYEQYF.

This clonotype was seen repeatedly, ten times or more. The chain joins TRBV15 to TRBJ2-7; 10 nucleotides align to TRBD1. Germline V lookup: CDR1 LNHNV, CDR2 YYDKDF (reference sequence). Trimming at V came to 5 bases and at J to 4 bases, leaving 5 bases not matched to a gene. The CDR3 length is 14 residues. The CDR3 is CATSDRGLGYEQYF. The CDR3 DNA sequence: TGTGCCACCAGCGACAGGGGGCTAGGGTACGAGCAGTACTTC.

This clonotype was found many times. This chain links TRBV6-1 with TRBJ1-2; D ambiguous. The CDR3 consists of 14 residues. Trimming pared 10 bases from V and 3 bases from J, leaving 18 bases between. Germline lookup yields CDR1 MNHNS and CDR2 SASEGT. The CDR3 region has the DNA TGTGCCACGCTCCCCCTGCAGCGAGACTATGGCTACACCTTC. Encoded protein: CATLPLQRDYGYTF.